The next 27 T cell receptor beta chains were all read from a single sample in a study of cytomegalovirus exposure and HLA in healthy donors. PCR involved 60 Vbeta and 13 Jbeta primers. Some clones are missing from TCRdb's copy, which holds only in-frame ones; the method was immunoSEQ multiplex PCR. The repertoire holds around 100,000 clones, with about four fifths as singletons. Specimen: PBMCs. The receptors here all came from a man aged 30 to 45 in good health and CMV-seropositive.

The rearrangement joins TRBV30 to TRBJ1-1; D unclear. V lost 0 bases to trimming and J lost 7 bases, with 9 bases between them. This CDR3 region has 12 residues. The germline V gene has CDR1 GTSNPN and CDR2 SVGIG (reference sequence). CDR3 DNA sequence: TGTGCCTGGAGTGTACAAGTCCGTGAAGCTTTCTTT. This sequence encodes CAWSVQVREAFF. The variable domain in full, with the rest retrieved from reference TRBV30 and TRBJ1-1, is SQTIHQWPATLVQPVGSPLSLECTVEGTSNPNLYWYRQAAGRGLQLLFYSVGIGQISSEVPQNLSASRPQDRQFILSSKKLLLSDSGFYLCAWSVQVREAFFGQGTRLTVV.

This sequence joins TRBV5-1 and TRBJ2-7, with 7 bases that match TRBD1. The germline V gene has CDR1 SGHRS and CDR2 YFSETQ. Trimming at V came to 4 bases and at J to 7 bases, leaving 14 bases not matched to a gene. The length of the CDR3 is 15 residues. The CDR3 is CASSVQGVATREQYF. CDR3 in DNA: TGCGCCAGCAGCGTGCAGGGGGTCGCGACGCGAGAGCAGTACTTC.

The rearrangement joins TRBV5-4 to TRBJ2-7; possibly TRBD2 for D (5 bases). There are 18 residues in the CDR3. Deletions cut 0 bases from V and 0 bases from J, with 19 bases between. Germline V CDR1 and CDR2: SGHNT, YYREEE (reference sequence). For the CDR3, the DNA is TGTGCCAGCAGCTTGGGGCGCGGGTACCGGGCGAACTCCTACGAGCAGTACTTC. Its protein is CASSLGRGYRANSYEQYF.

There are a few counts of this clone. The junction shows a germline mismatch at one end, possibly a read error. The V gene is TRBV10-3, the J gene TRBJ1-1; no firm D call. The CDR3 runs to 14 residues. Germline CDR1 is ENHRY and CDR2 is SYGVKD. The CDR3 nucleotides read TGTGCCAGCAGTCTACTAGGCAGAGGCGCTGAAGCTTTCTTT. Translation: CASSLLGRGAEAFF.

The J gene is TRBJ2-7, the V gene TRBV5-4, with TRBD1 identical over 9 bases. There are 14 residues in the CDR3. Germline lookup yields CDR1 SGHNT and CDR2 YYREEE (reference sequence). The V and J ends lost 1 base and 3 bases, in that order; junction bases with no gene match: 2. The CDR3 region has the DNA TGTGCCAGCAGCTTGAAGGGACAGGGCTACGAGCAGTACGTC. It translates to CASSLKGQGYEQYV.

The chain links TRBV18 to TRBJ2-2; 11 bases fit TRBD2. In germline, CDR1 is KGHSH, CDR2 LQKENI. This CDR3 is 17 amino acids long. V shed 5 bases and J 1 base; nucleotides not matched to a gene: 6. CDR3 DNA sequence: TGTGCCAGCTCATATGGACTAGCGGGTCTGAACACCGGGGAGCTGTTTTTT. Protein: CASSYGLAGLNTGELFF.

This chain connects TRBV5-1 to TRBJ2-2, with a tentative D call TRBD1 (6 bases). CDR3 size: 14 residues. The ends were cut back, 6 bases at V and 4 bases at J, with 13 bases in the middle. The germline CDR1 and CDR2 sequences are SGHRS and YFSETQ. The CDR3 bases are TGCGCCAGCAACAGGGTGATAGGCACCGGGGAGCTGTTTTTT. Amino acids: CASNRVIGTGELFF.

The DNA of the CDR3 is TGTGCCAGCGCTGGCCCGGGGAACACTGAAGCTTTCTTT. Its protein is CASAGPGNTEAFF. V usage is TRBV25-1 and J usage is TRBJ1-1; no clear D. Germline CDR1 reads MGHDK; CDR2 reads SYGVNS. The CDR3 spans 13 residues. The V end lost 8 bases, the J end lost 1 base, and 11 bases lay between the germline ends.

Concerning this clone: The junction departs from germline at one end; a sequencing error may be responsible. V and J are TRBV5-1 and TRBJ2-1; D may be TRBD2 (6 bases). This CDR3 comprises 17 residues. Germline V CDR1 and CDR2: SGHRS, YFSETQ. The CDR3 protein is CASSLGVVAVVYNERFF. The DNA of the CDR3 is TGCGCCAGCAGCTTGGGTGTGGTAGCGGTTGTTTACAATGAGCGGTTCTTC.

The V call is TRBV6-1, the J call TRBJ2-2, with TRBD2 identical over 9 bases. Germline V lookup: CDR1 MNHNS, CDR2 SASEGT. There are 14 residues in the CDR3. With 10 bases clipped from V and 5 bases from J, the junction kept 8 bases outside the gene matches. CDR3 residues: CATFSSGDTGELFF. The CDR3, as DNA: TGTGCCACCTTCTCTAGCGGGGATACCGGGGAGCTGTTTTTT.

The table lists this clone with a count of one. The chain combines TRBV30 with TRBJ2-5, with TRBD1 as a possible D gene (6 bases). Deletions cut 5 bases from V and 3 bases from J, with 10 bases between. The CDR3 runs to 12 residues. Germline V gene lookup returns CDR1 GTSNPN and CDR2 SVGIG (reference sequence). This chain's CDR3 is CAWGQTEETQYF. The CDR3 DNA is TGTGCCTGGGGACAGACAGAAGAGACCCAGTACTTC.

The DNA for the CDR3 is TGCAGCGGGGGGACAGGAGCCTATGGCTACACCTTC. It is translated as CSGGTGAYGYTF. V usage is TRBV29-1 and J usage is TRBJ1-2; 8 bases agree with TRBD1. The CDR3 runs to 12 residues. Germline trimming cut 7 bases from V and 4 bases from J; bases unmatched to any gene: 5. Germline V gene sequence: CDR1 SQVTM, CDR2 ANQGSEA. Complete variable domain (other parts from reference TRBV29-1 and TRBJ1-2): SAVISQKPSRDICQRGTSLTIQCQVDSQVTMMFWYRQQPGQSLTLIATANQGSEATYESGFVIDKFPISRPNLTFSTLTVSNMSPEDSSIYLCSGGTGAYGYTFGSGTRLTVV.

V gene TRBV5-1 combines with J gene TRBJ2-7; tentative D call: TRBD1 (6 bases). Germline assignment: CDR1 SGHRS and CDR2 YFSETQ. The CDR3 is made up of 14 amino acids. V gave up 0 bases and J gave up 5 bases, with 12 bases separating them. The CDR3 DNA reads TGCGCCAGCAGCTTGGGGACAGAGTGGAACGAGCAGTACTTC. This translates into CASSLGTEWNEQYF. Full variable domain (remainder filled in from reference TRBV5-1 and TRBJ2-7): KAGVTQTPRYLIKTRGQQVTLSCSPISGHRSVSWYQQTPGQGLQFLFEYFSETQRNKGNFPGRFSGRQFSNSRSEMNVSTLELGDSALYLCASSLGTEWNEQYFGPGTRLTVT.

This clone was recorded a few times. One junction end disagrees with the germline gene, perhaps due to a read error. This chain uses TRBV7-9 with TRBJ2-3, with 9 nucleotides matching TRBD2. Germline V gene sequence: CDR1 SEHNR, CDR2 FQNEAQ (reference sequence). The CDR3 has 15 residues. The CDR3 DNA is TGTTCCAGCAGCTTTCCGCGGGAGGGCCAAGATACGCAGTATTTT. Its protein product is CSSSFPREGQDTQYF.

The chain joins TRBV7-8 to TRBJ2-5; D is ambiguous. The CDR3 covers 16 residues. Trimming cost V 1 base and J 2 bases, with 14 bases left between them. CDR1 is SGHVS and CDR2 is FQNEAQ in the germline V gene. For the CDR3, the DNA is TGTGCCAGCAGCTTAGGGCTAGTTAGCCAACAAGAGACCCAGTACTTC. Amino acid sequence: CASSLGLVSQQETQYF.

In regard to this clone: Distinct nucleotide sequences in the sample also encode this CDR3. The chain combines TRBV6-5 with TRBJ2-1, with D tentatively TRBD2 (5 bases). The germline V and J ends were trimmed by 2 bases and 4 bases, with 6 bases remaining between them. The germline CDR1 and CDR2 sequences are MNHEY and SVGAGI. The CDR3 contains 13 residues. The CDR3 region is CASSYGGYNEQFF. In nucleotides, the CDR3 is TGTGCCAGCAGTTACGGAGGATACAATGAGCAGTTCTTC.

V and J are TRBV5-1 and TRBJ2-5; D is perhaps TRBD1 (7 bases). TRBJ2-7 matches the DNA end more closely, so the J call is doubtful. The CDR3 is made up of 15 amino acids. Germline assignment: CDR1 SGHRS and CDR2 YFSETQ. The CDR3 region is CASSSTQGGPYEQYF. In nucleotides, the CDR3 is TGCGCCAGCAGCTCGACCCAGGGGGGCCCCTACGAGCAGTACTTC.

V and J are TRBV10-3 and TRBJ2-2; 7 positions match TRBD1. Germline CDR1 reads ENHRY; CDR2 reads SYGVKD. Germline trimming cut 8 bases from V and 5 bases from J; bases unmatched to any gene: 17. This CDR3 has 17 amino acids. The CDR3: CAIGPRQGDVRTGELFF. In nucleotides, the CDR3 is TGTGCCATCGGACCCCGTCAGGGGGATGTGAGAACCGGGGAGCTGTTTTTT.

The V and J genes are TRBV5-1 and TRBJ1-1, with D possibly TRBD1 on 6 matching bases. This CDR3 spans 15 amino acids. The germline gives CDR1 SGHRS, CDR2 YFSETQ. Trimming removed 4 bases from V and 1 base from J, with 14 bases in between. The CDR3 sequence is CASSPRGGTNTEAFF. CDR3 in DNA: TGCGCCAGCAGCCCAAGGGGGGGCACGAACACTGAAGCTTTCTTT.

The chain employs TRBV28 and TRBJ1-1, with no clear D. Germline V CDR1 and CDR2: MDHEN, SYDVKM. V shed 3 bases and J shed 5 bases, with 13 bases lying between them. The CDR3 covers 14 residues. CDR3 sequence (DNA): TGTGCCAGCAGTTTCCGGGAGGAGGAAACTGAAGCTTTCTTT. Amino acids: CASSFREEETEAFF.

V gene TRBV5-1 combines with J gene TRBJ2-2; 9 bases map to TRBD2. There are 17 residues in the CDR3. V dropped 2 bases and J dropped 0; count of bases not matched to a gene: 5. The V gene's germline CDR1 is SGHRS and CDR2 YFSETQ. Written as DNA, the CDR3 is TGCGCCAGCAGCTTCCTTAGCGGGGGAACGAACACCGGGGAGCTGTTTTTT. Encoded protein: CASSFLSGGTNTGELFF.

CDR3 in amino acids: CASSRSSYNEQFF. Here the CDR3 DNA reads TGTGCCAGCAGTCGCAGCTCCTACAATGAGCAGTTCTTC. The chain carries TRBV27 and TRBJ2-1; no reliable D call. The V end was cut by 5 bases, the J end by 0 bases, with 5 bases between. The CDR3 consists of 13 residues. The germline V gene encodes CDR1 MNHEY and CDR2 SMNVEV (reference sequence).

V is TRBV28 and J is TRBJ2-7; 9 nucleotides agree with TRBD1. Germline V gene data show CDR1 as MDHEN and CDR2 as SYDVKM. This CDR3 is built from 13 residues. The V gene end was trimmed by 6 bases and the J gene end by 7 bases; junction bases not matched to a gene: 7. DNA for the CDR3: TGTGCCAGCAGGGCGGGGACAGGGCGGGAGCAGTACTTC. Its translation: CASRAGTGREQYF.

The sample holds a few counts of this clone. CDR3 loop: CASSRQDHYGYTF. CDR3 bases: TGTGCCAGCAGTCGACAGGATCACTATGGCTACACCTTC. The V call is TRBV5-6, the J call TRBJ1-2; maybe TRBD1 (6 bases). This CDR3 has 13 residues. Germline loops: CDR1 SGHDT, CDR2 YYEEEE. Trimming pared 5 bases from V and 3 bases from J, leaving 11 bases between. The full variable domain, its missing parts supplied by reference TRBV5-6 and TRBJ1-2, is DAGVTQSPTHLIKTRGQQVTLRCSPKSGHDTVSWYQQALGQGPQFIFQYYEEEERQRGNFPDRFSGHQFPNYSSELNVNALLLGDSALYLCASSRQDHYGYTFGSGTRLTVV.

This chain joins TRBV28 and TRBJ1-1; 9 bases map to TRBD1. The CDR3 is 14 residues long. Germline CDR1 MDHEN, CDR2 SYDVKM. V dropped 5 bases and J dropped 12; count of bases not matched to a gene: 13. The CDR3 spells CASSTLVGDRVTFF. In DNA, the CDR3 is TGTGCCAGCAGTACCCTAGTCGGGGACAGGGTAACTTTCTTT.

V usage is TRBV6-1 and J usage is TRBJ1-1; D is undetermined. The CDR3 spans 13 residues. V gave up 0 bases and J gave up 5 bases, with 7 bases separating them. CDR1 and CDR2 (germline): MNHNS, SASEGT. CDR3 in DNA: TGTGCCAGCAGTGAAGCGGGCCTTACTGAAGCTTTCTTT. Translated, it gives CASSEAGLTEAFF.

V gene TRBV6-6 combines with J gene TRBJ2-7; the D gene is possibly TRBD1 (5 bases). Germline CDR1 MNHNY, CDR2 SVGAGI (reference sequence). The CDR3 totals 13 residues. The germline V and J ends were trimmed by 3 bases and 0 bases, with 6 bases remaining between them. The CDR3 sequence: CASSYDSSYEQYV. The CDR3 region has the DNA TGTGCCAGCAGTTATGACAGCTCCTACGAGCAGTACGTC.